Given below is one T cell receptor (beta chain) in context. Its antigen remains unknown. The method was immunoSEQ multiplex PCR; TCRdb's version includes in-frame clones alone and lacks a portion of them. This sample has about 460,000 clones, with 80% to 90% found just once. The sample belongs to a study of Ad26.COV2.S vaccination and SARS-CoV-2 variants. Background on the study: The donor participated in the COV1001 trial, in its Ad26.COV2.S arm.

Treatment described: roughly 20 received Ad26.COV2.S at low or high dose, single or two shots; about 5 received placebo; per-sample allocation not given. Repertoires come from day 63 after the first vaccine or placebo injection. V was pared by 1 base and J by 0 bases, with 17 bases between. Germline CDR1 and CDR2: SGHRS and YFSETQ. The CDR3 length is 19 residues. The study's findings and limits: Possibly, TCR breadth and depth analyses underestimated total T cell responses.

Sample: peripheral blood, taken in a trial of Ad26.COV2.S vaccine versus placebo. The V call is TRBV5-1, the J call TRBJ2-6; the D gene could be TRBD1 or TRBD2 (5 bases each). The TCR sequence derives from a person aged 18 to 65 who received the Ad26.COV2.S COVID-19 vaccine or a placebo. The CDR3 reads CASSLYPQGVGSGANVLTF. CDR3 DNA: TGCGCCAGCAGCTTGTACCCCCAGGGAGTGGGCTCTGGGGCCAACGTCCTGACTTTC. Using reference TRBV5-1 and TRBJ2-6 for the parts outside the CDR3, the full variable domain is KAGVTQTPRYLIKTRGQQVTLSCSPISGHRSVSWYQQTPGQGLQFLFEYFSETQRNKGNFPGRFSGRQFSNSRSEMNVSTLELGDSALYLCASSLYPQGVGSGANVLTFGAGSRLTVL.